This TCR beta chain was sequenced for a study of beta chain features in type 1 diabetes. Isolated RNA was reverse transcribed in full, so expressed TCRB transcripts were sequenced. Sequencing used immunoSEQ multiplex PCR; TCRdb keeps in-frame clones, though not all of them. The sample has more than 350,000 clones, over 10% seen once. CDR1 and CDR2 from the germline V gene are MGHRA and YSYEKL. With V trimmed by 0 bases and J by 5 bases, 3 bases remained unmatched. This CDR3 comprises 15 residues. Purity (above 98%) was reached by all sorted populations. The clonotype was recovered from a woman aged 18-29 years in good health. Sequenced: naive CD4+ T cells from blood. V usage is TRBV4-1 and J usage is TRBJ2-3, with 9 bases aligning to TRBD2. The CDR3 DNA follows: TGCGCCAGCAGCCAAGATCCAGCGGGAGGAGATACGCAGTATTTT. It codes for CASSQDPAGGDTQYF.